These 16 T cell receptor beta chains were all obtained from the same sample, sequenced in a study of regulatory T cells in long-lasting Graves disease. The time point: newly diagnosed GD, antithyroid drugs for less than 3 months. With RNA extracted from PBMCs as input, the TCR library was made. The TCR beta library used iRepertoire HTBI primers with Arm-PCR amplification of CDR3. MiXCR was run by TCRdb on the multiplex PCR reads, yielding one entry per CDR3 protein. The repertoire holds about 450,000 distinct CDR3 sequences, with about 15% as singletons. The same specimen was also included in a second study, on T cells in Graves' hyperthyroidism and ophthalmopathy.

Specimen: peripheral blood mononuclear cells (PBMCs), collected at new diagnosis, from a patient treated with antithyroid drugs. These receptors were taken from a woman aged 25 to 45 with Graves disease.

This clonotype was observed many times. The CDR3 is CASSLESSTGELFF. For the CDR3, the DNA is TGTGCCAGCAGCTTGGAGTCCAGCACCGGGGAGCTGTTTTTT. V gene TRBV7-2 combines with J gene TRBJ2-2; D remains ambiguous. CDR1 is SGHTA and CDR2 is FQGNSA in the germline V gene. The CDR3 consists of 14 residues. Trimming pared 3 bases from V and 4 bases from J, leaving 9 bases between. Full variable domain (remainder filled in from reference TRBV7-2 and TRBJ2-2): GAGVSQSPSNKVTEKGKDVELRCDPISGHTALYWYRQSLGQGLEFLIYFQGNSAPDKSGLPSDRFSAERTGGSVSTLTIQRTQQEDSAVYLCASSLESSTGELFFGEGSRLTVL.

The CDR3 DNA follows: TGCAGTGCAAACGGACTAGCGGGGGATGCGCGGGCCAAAAACATTCAGTACTTC. It specifies CSANGLAGDARAKNIQYF. The rearrangement uses TRBV20-1 and TRBJ2-4; 13 nucleotides match TRBD2. Per germline, CDR1 DFQATT and CDR2 SNEGSKA (reference sequence). Trimming removed 6 bases from V and 1 base from J; junction bases left unmatched: 12. CDR3 length: 18 amino acids.

Many counts were recorded for this clonotype. V is TRBV28 and J is TRBJ2-5; 9 bases match TRBD2. The junction had 11 bases not matched to a gene; V was cut back by 5 bases and J by 1 base. There are 17 residues in the CDR3. Germline V lookup: CDR1 MDHEN, CDR2 SYDVKM. The CDR3 bases are TGTGCCAGCAGTCACGGCGGGGGGGCGGGGGGCCAAGAGACCCAGTACTTC. As protein: CASSHGGGAGGQETQYF.

This clonotype has at least ten counts. The genes are TRBV27 and TRBJ1-6, with 11 bases identical to TRBD1. Germline V CDR1 and CDR2: MNHEY, SMNVEV (reference sequence). The V and J ends lost 5 bases and 10 bases, in that order; junction bases with no gene match: 7. The CDR3 runs to 15 residues. The CDR3 DNA sequence: TGTGCCAGCAGTACACGGACAGGGGGCAGGTCACCCCTCCACTTT. Protein product: CASSTRTGGRSPLHF.

The chain uses TRBV18 and TRBJ1-1; TRBD1 might be the D (5 bases). The CDR3 runs to 13 residues. Germline CDR1 KGHSH, CDR2 LQKENI. V dropped 6 bases and J dropped 1 base, with 9 bases sitting between them. The CDR3 is CASSRDENTEAFF. The CDR3 DNA is TGTGCCAGCTCCAGGGACGAGAACACTGAAGCTTTCTTT.

The chain combines TRBV10-1 with TRBJ2-7; D assignment may be TRBD1 or TRBD2 (5 bases each). The CDR3 totals 16 residues. Germline V gives CDR1 WNHNN, CDR2 SYGVQD (reference sequence). V lost 3 bases and J lost 6, with 21 bases in between. This CDR3 is CASSEGDPWGSPEQYF. CDR3 nucleotides: TGCGCCAGCAGTGAAGGGGATCCGTGGGGGTCCCCCGAGCAGTACTTC.

Regarding this clonotype: A single base separates this from a much larger clone, so it may be a read error. As the CDR3 is not closed by the conserved phenylalanine or tryptophan, this likely results from a read error. The V and J genes are TRBV20-1 and TRBJ2-7; TRBD2 matches at 14 bases. The J segment lost 4 bases and the V segment lost 2 bases, leaving 7 bases of the junction unmatched. The CDR3 is 16 residues long. Germline CDR1 reads DFQATT; CDR2 reads SNEGSKA (reference sequence). The CDR3, as DNA: TGCAGTGCTAGACCACCAGGACTAGCGGGAGGATACGAGCAGTACCTC. Residues: CSARPPGLAGGYEQYL.

Many counts were recorded for this clonotype. The V gene is TRBV28, the J gene TRBJ2-1, with 15 bases matching TRBD2. Trimming at V came to 3 bases and at J to 7 bases, leaving 1 base not matched to a gene. Germline V gene data show CDR1 as MDHEN and CDR2 as SYDVKM. This CDR3 is built from 15 residues. CDR3 nucleotide sequence: TGTGCCAGCAGTTTCGGACTAGCGGGAGGGAATGAGCAGTTCTTC. Amino acids: CASSFGLAGGNEQFF.

Concerning this clonotype: A read error may explain this, as a much larger clone is one base away. The V and J genes are TRBV12-3 or TRBV12-4 and TRBJ2-1; D call uncertain. This CDR3 has 17 amino acids. The CDR3 DNA is TGTGCCAGCAGTTATCTGGGCTATCCGAGCTCCTACAATGAGCAGTCCTTC. Its translation is CASSYLGYPSSYNEQSF.

At least ten counts were recorded for this clonotype. This chain connects TRBV30 to TRBJ2-7, with D tentatively TRBD1 (5 bases). Germline CDR1 is GTSNPN and CDR2 is SVGIG (reference sequence). Trimming took 1 base from V and 3 from J, leaving 25 bases between them. The length of the CDR3 is 18 residues. CDR3 residues: CAWSGKTVNYRSIYEQYF. The CDR3, as DNA: TGTGCCTGGAGTGGGAAGACAGTCAACTATAGATCCATCTACGAGCAGTACTTC.

This clonotype was detected many times. The rearrangement uses TRBV3-1 and TRBJ2-1; 15 bases line up with TRBD2. Germline-derived CDR1 and CDR2 are LGHDT and YNNKEL (reference sequence). V dropped 3 bases and J dropped 12; count of bases not matched to a gene: 6. The CDR3 is made up of 15 amino acids. In DNA form, the CDR3 reads TGTGCCAGCAGCCACCGGGGACTAGCGGGAGGTTTGCAGTTCTTC. Residues: CASSHRGLAGGLQFF.

This clonotype was seen ten or more times. The chain recombines TRBV24-1 with TRBJ2-1; TRBD2 matches 9 bases. Germline trimming cut 1 base from V and 4 bases from J; bases unmatched to any gene: 1. Germline-derived CDR1 and CDR2 are KGHDR and SFDVKD. The CDR3 covers 15 residues. CDR3 protein: CATSDFTSGYNEQFF. CDR3 nucleotides: TGTGCCACCAGTGATTTCACTAGCGGGTACAATGAGCAGTTCTTC.

This clonotype was detected ten times or more. The chain carries TRBV5-1 and TRBJ2-1, with TRBD2 matching 12 bases. From germline, CDR1 is SGHRS and CDR2 YFSETQ. Trimming removed 2 bases from V and 10 bases from J; junction bases left unmatched: 13. The CDR3 has 17 amino acids. CDR3 in DNA: TGCGCCAGCAGCTTATTGACAGCTAGCGGGAGGGGCACCGAGCAGTTCTTC. Translating it yields CASSLLTASGRGTEQFF. Looking up the rest from reference TRBV5-1 and TRBJ2-1 gives the full variable domain: KAGVTQTPRYLIKTRGQQVTLSCSPISGHRSVSWYQQTPGQGLQFLFEYFSETQRNKGNFPGRFSGRQFSNSRSEMNVSTLELGDSALYLCASSLLTASGRGTEQFFGPGTRLTVL.

The rearrangement links TRBV12-3 or TRBV12-4 to TRBJ1-1; 10 bases match TRBD1. Trimming removed 5 bases from V and 1 base from J; junction bases left unmatched: 7. The CDR3 consists of 16 residues. CDR3 sequence reads: CASSPGDRGPNTEAFF. The CDR3 DNA is TGTGCCAGCAGTCCAGGGGACAGGGGACCGAACACTGAAGCTTTCTTT.

This chain connects TRBV6-5 to TRBJ1-5; D is ambiguous. Trimming removed 0 bases from V and 5 bases from J, with 8 bases in between. The germline V gene encodes CDR1 MNHEY and CDR2 SVGAGI. The CDR3 spans 14 residues. CDR3 nucleotides: TGTGCCAGCAGTTACTCTTCGACCCATCAGCCCCAGCATTTT. Translated: CASSYSSTHQPQHF.

The chain is built from TRBV7-3 and TRBJ2-1; TRBD2 aligns across 13 bases. The ends lost 1 base at V and 6 bases at J; junction bases unmatched: 6. Germline V lookup: CDR1 SGHTA, CDR2 FQGTGA. The CDR3 is made up of 17 amino acids. Written as DNA, the CDR3 is TGTGCCAGCAGCTTAAGTCCCACTAGCGGGAGGGGCAATGAGCAGTTCTTC. Translating it yields CASSLSPTSGRGNEQFF.